This is a list of T cell receptor beta chains from one sample in a study of blood T cell repertoires in COVID-19. Sequencing was performed with immunoSEQ multiplex PCR; in TCRdb, only in-frame clones are kept and a portion is missing. The top ten clones hold roughly 4.3% of a sample with 110,000 to 150,000 clones, about 87% of them seen once. Sequencing was carried out using peripheral blood. The source of these receptors is a woman aged 40 to 50 with acute or convalescent COVID-19. CDR3s include the opening cysteine and the closing phenylalanine or tryptophan.

V,J,length,CDR3
TRBV7-8,TRBJ2-6,18,CASSARDRAFSGANVLTF
TRBV5-4,TRBJ1-2,15,CASSLAGQGARGYTF
TRBV3-1/TRBV3-2,TRBJ1-4,19,CASSHPLGQVLEHGEKLFF
TRBV27,TRBJ1-6,15,CASSPRDRGNSPLHF
TRBV5-1,TRBJ2-2,15,CASTQGQSNTGELFF
TRBV11-2,TRBJ2-7,16,CASSLTGTGASYEQYF
TRBV5-4,TRBJ1-2,15,CASSHHDSSSYGYTF
TRBV19,TRBJ2-7,13,CASSFDRGSEQYF
TRBV6-2/TRBV6-3,TRBJ1-6,15,CASSYLVDSHSPLHF
TRBV18,TRBJ2-2,16,CASSPLAGGAPGELFF
TRBV5-4,TRBJ2-2,17,CASRLTSGGAQTGELFF
TRBV3-1/TRBV3-2,TRBJ2-1,12,CASSAPPGEQFF
TRBV7-9,TRBJ2-1,18,CASSPGLADASSYNEQFF
TRBV27,TRBJ2-7,15,CASSPTSLAAYEQYF
TRBV7-3,TRBJ2-3,16,CASSLTLAGDTDTQYF
TRBV3-1/TRBV3-2,TRBJ2-2,15,CASSPGLANTGELFF
TRBV10-3,TRBJ1-1,13,CATRETGIPEAFF
TRBV29-1,TRBJ1-2,12,CSVETPGRAYTF
TRBV30,TRBJ2-7,13,CAWSVQIGNEQYF
TRBV19,TRBJ1-2,11,CARDRGGGYTF
TRBV2,TRBJ1-1,15,CASSDVRGGDTEAFF
TRBV9,TRBJ2-2,15,CASSLSSGYTGELFF
TRBV7-9,TRBJ2-5,15,CASSPPGTGQETQYF
TRBV2,TRBJ2-1,15,CASKSRDRGLNEQFF
TRBV9,TRBJ2-7,15,CASSVGGTSGYEQYF
TRBV7-6,TRBJ1-2,16,CASSLGGGYGFRGYTF
TRBV11-2,TRBJ2-1,15,CASSLDAGEYNEQFF
TRBV27,TRBJ1-2,11,CASGLSYGYTF
TRBV6-2/TRBV6-3,TRBJ2-1,15,CASSYSGSGYNEQFF
TRBV6-1,TRBJ1-5,12,CASSESDQPQHF
TRBV6-2/TRBV6-3,TRBJ2-1,11,CASSDSGGEFF
TRBV9,TRBJ2-7,14,CASSSKGGLYEQYF
TRBV28,TRBJ2-1,15,CASSLMASGGYEQFF
TRBV29-1,TRBJ1-1,12,CSVPGMNTEAFF
TRBV12-5,TRBJ1-5,17,CASRPPDRDQSNQPQHF
TRBV30,TRBJ2-7,13,CAWSRGQQYEQYF
TRBV9,TRBJ1-2,13,CASSPGTGDGYTF
TRBV2,TRBJ1-2,15,CASSAPLTGEDGYTF
TRBV18,TRBJ2-7,14,CASSPLDSYYEQYF
TRBV6-2/TRBV6-3,TRBJ1-5,15,CASSASGTGRQPQHF
TRBV29-1,TRBJ2-3,13,CTATGGGTDTQYF
TRBV30,TRBJ1-6,15,CACPGQGSYNSPLHF